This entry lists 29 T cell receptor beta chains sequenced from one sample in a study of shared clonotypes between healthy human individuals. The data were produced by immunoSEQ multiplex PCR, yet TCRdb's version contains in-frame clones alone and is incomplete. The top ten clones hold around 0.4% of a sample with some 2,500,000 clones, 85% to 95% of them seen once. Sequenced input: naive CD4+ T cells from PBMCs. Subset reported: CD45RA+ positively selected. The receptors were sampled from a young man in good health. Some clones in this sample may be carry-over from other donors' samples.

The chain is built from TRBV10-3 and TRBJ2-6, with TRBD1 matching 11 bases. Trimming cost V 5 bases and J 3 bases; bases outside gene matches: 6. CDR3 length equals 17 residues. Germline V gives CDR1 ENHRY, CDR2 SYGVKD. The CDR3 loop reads CAISPGQGGVGANVLTF. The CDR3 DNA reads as TGTGCCATCAGTCCGGGACAGGGGGGCGTTGGGGCCAACGTCCTGACTTTC.

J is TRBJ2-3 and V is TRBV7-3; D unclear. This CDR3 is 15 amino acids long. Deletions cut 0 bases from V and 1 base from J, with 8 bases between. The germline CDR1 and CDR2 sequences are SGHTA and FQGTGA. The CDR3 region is CASSLTGPGTDTQYF. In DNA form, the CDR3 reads TGTGCCAGCAGCTTAACAGGTCCGGGCACAGATACGCAGTATTTT.

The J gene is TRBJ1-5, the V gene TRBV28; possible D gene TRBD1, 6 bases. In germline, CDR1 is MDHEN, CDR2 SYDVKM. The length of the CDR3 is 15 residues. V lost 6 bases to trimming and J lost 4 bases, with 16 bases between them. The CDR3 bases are TGTGCCAGCAGGCGTCAGGGGTTTTTTAATCAGCCCCAGCATTTT. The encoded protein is CASRRQGFFNQPQHF. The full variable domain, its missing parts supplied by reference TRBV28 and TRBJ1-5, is DVKVTQSSRYLVKRTGEKVFLECVQDMDHENMFWYRQDPGLGLRLIYFSYDVKMKEKGDIPEGYSVSREKKERFSLILESASTNQTSMYLCASRRQGFFNQPQHFGDGTRLSIL.

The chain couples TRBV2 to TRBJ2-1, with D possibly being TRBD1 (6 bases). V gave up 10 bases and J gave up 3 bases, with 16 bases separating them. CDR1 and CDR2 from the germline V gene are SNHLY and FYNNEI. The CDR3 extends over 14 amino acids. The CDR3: CATKLGTNYNEQFF. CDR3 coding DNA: TGTGCCACAAAACTAGGGACAAACTACAATGAGCAGTTCTTC.

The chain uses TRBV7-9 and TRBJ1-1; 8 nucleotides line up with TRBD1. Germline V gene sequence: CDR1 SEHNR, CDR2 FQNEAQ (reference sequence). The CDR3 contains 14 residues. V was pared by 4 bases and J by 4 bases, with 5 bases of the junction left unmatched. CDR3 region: CASSSQGAGTEAFF. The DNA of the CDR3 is TGTGCCAGCAGCTCGCAGGGGGCGGGCACTGAAGCTTTCTTT.

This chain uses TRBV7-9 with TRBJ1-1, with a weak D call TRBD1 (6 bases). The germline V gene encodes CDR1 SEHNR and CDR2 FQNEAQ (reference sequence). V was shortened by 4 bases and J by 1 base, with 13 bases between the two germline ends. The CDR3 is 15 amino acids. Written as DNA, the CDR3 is TGTGCCAGCAGCTCCACAGGGCCCCAGAACACTGAAGCTTTCTTT. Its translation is CASSSTGPQNTEAFF.

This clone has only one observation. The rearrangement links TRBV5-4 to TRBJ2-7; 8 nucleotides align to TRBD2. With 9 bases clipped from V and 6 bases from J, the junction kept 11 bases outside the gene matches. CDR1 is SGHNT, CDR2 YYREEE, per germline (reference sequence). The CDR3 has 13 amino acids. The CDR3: CATTPTSDREQYF. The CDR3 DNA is TGTGCCACAACTCCGACTAGCGACCGCGAGCAGTACTTC. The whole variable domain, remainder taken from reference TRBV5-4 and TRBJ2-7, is ETGVTQSPTHLIKTRGQQVTLRCSSQSGHNTVSWYQQALGQGPQFIFQYYREEENGRGNFPPRFSGLQFPNYSSELNVNALELDDSALYLCATTPTSDREQYFGPGTRLTVT.

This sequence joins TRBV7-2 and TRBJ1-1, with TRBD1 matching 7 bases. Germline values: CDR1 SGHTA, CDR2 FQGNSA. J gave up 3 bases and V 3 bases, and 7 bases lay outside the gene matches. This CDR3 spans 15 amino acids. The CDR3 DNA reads TGTGCCAGCAGCTTCCGACAGGGTTCAGACACTGAAGCTTTCTTT. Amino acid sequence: CASSFRQGSDTEAFF.

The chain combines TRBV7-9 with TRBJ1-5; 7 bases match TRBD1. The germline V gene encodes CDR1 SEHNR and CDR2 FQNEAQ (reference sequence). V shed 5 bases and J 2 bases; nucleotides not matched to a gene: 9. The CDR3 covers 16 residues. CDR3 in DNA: TGTGCCAGCAGCGGAGCCGGGACAGAAGGCAATCAGCCCCAGCATTTT. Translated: CASSGAGTEGNQPQHF.

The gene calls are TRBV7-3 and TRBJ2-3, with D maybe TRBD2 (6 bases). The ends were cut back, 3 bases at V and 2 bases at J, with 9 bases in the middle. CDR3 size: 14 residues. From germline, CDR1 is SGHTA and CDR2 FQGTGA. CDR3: CASSFGGITDTQYF. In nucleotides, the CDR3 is TGTGCCAGCAGCTTTGGCGGGATCACAGATACGCAGTATTTT.

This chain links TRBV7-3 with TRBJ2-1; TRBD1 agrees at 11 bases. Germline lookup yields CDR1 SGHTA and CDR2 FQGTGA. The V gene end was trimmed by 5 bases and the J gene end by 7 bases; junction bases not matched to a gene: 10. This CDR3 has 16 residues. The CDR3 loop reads CASSPLPGQGGNEQFF. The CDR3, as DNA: TGTGCCAGCAGCCCACTCCCGGGACAGGGGGGGAATGAGCAGTTCTTC.

CDR3: CASSPSGSLREQYF. The CDR3 DNA follows: TGTGCCAGCAGCCCGAGCGGGAGTCTACGTGAGCAGTACTTC. This chain connects TRBV28 to TRBJ2-7, with 8 bases identical to TRBD2. This CDR3 comprises 14 residues. Germline V lookup: CDR1 MDHEN, CDR2 SYDVKM. The ends lost 6 bases at V and 7 bases at J; junction bases unmatched: 11.

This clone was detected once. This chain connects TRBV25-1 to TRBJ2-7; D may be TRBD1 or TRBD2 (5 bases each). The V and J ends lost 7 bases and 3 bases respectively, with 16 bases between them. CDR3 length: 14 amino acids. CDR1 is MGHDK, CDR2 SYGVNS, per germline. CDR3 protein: CASTPVGENYEQYF. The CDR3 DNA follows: TGTGCCAGCACCCCAGTGGGGGAGAACTACGAGCAGTACTTC.

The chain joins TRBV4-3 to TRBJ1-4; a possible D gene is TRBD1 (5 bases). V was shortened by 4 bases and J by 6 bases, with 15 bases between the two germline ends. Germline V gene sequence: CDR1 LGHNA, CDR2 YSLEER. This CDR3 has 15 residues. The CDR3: CASSPLGGRDEKLFF. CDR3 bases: TGCGCCAGCAGCCCCTTGGGGGGAAGGGATGAAAAACTGTTTTTT.

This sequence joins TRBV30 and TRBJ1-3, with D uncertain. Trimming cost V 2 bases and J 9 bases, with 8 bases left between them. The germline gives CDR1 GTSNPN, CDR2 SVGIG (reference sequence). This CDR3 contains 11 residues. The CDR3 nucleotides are TGTGCCTGGAGTACACCCCGCACCATATATTTT. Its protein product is CAWSTPRTIYF.

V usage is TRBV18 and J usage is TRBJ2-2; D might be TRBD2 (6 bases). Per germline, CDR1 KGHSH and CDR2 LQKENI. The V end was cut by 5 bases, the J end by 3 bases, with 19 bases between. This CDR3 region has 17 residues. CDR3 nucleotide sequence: TGTGCCAGCTCAATTTTCGGGCTAGCGACAGACACCGGGGAGCTGTTTTTT. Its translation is CASSIFGLATDTGELFF. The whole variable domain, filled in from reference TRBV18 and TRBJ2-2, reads NAGVMQNPRHLVRRRGQEARLRCSPMKGHSHVYWYRQLPEEGLKFMVYLQKENIIDESGMPKERFSAEFPKEGPSILRIQQVVRGDSAAYFCASSIFGLATDTGELFFGEGSRLTVL.

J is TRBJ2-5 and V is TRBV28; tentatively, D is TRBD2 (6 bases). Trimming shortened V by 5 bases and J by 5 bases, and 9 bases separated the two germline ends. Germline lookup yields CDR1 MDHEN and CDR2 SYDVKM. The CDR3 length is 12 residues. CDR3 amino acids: CASSAGGETQYF. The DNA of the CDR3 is TGTGCCAGCAGTGCTGGGGGGGAGACCCAGTACTTC. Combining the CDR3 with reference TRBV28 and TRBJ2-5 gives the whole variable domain DVKVTQSSRYLVKRTGEKVFLECVQDMDHENMFWYRQDPGLGLRLIYFSYDVKMKEKGDIPEGYSVSREKKERFSLILESASTNQTSMYLCASSAGGETQYFGPGTRLLVL.

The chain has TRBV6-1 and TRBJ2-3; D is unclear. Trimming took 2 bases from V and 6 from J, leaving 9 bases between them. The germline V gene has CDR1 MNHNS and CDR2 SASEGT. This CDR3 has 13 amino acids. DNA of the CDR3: TGTGCCAGCAGTGAAAAGGGCTGGGATACGCAGTATTTT. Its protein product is CASSEKGWDTQYF.

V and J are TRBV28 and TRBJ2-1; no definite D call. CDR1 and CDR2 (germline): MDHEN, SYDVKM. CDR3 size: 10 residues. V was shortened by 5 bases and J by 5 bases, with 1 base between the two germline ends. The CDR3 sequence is CASSNNEQFF. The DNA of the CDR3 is TGTGCCAGCAGTAACAATGAGCAGTTCTTC. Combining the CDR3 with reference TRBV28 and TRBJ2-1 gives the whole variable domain DVKVTQSSRYLVKRTGEKVFLECVQDMDHENMFWYRQDPGLGLRLIYFSYDVKMKEKGDIPEGYSVSREKKERFSLILESASTNQTSMYLCASSNNEQFFGPGTRLTVL.

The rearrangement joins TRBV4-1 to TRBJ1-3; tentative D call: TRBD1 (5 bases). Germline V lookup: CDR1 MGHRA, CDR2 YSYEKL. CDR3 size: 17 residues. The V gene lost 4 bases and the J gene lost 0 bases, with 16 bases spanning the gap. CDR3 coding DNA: TGCGCCAGCAGCCCGTTCTTGGGGGTTAGCTCTGGAAACACCATATATTTT. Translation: CASSPFLGVSSGNTIYF.

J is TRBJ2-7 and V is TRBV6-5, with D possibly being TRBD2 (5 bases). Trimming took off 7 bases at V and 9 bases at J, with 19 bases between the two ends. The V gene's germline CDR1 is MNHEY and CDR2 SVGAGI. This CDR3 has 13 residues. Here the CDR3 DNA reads TGTGCCAGCAACGATATCGCAGGAGCGGTGCAGTACTTC. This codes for CASNDIAGAVQYF.

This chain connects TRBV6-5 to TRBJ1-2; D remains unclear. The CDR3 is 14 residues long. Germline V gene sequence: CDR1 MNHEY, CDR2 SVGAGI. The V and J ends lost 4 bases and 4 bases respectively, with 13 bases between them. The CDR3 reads CASSSTVGFYGYTF. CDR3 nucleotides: TGTGCCAGCAGTTCTACGGTGGGGTTCTATGGCTACACCTTC.

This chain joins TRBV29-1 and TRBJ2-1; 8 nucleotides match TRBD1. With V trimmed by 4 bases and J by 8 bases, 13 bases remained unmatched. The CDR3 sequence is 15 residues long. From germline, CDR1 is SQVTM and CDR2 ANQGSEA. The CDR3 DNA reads TGCAGCGTTGGTCGGGGAAGGGCGGGACAGGATGAGCAGTTCTTC. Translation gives CSVGRGRAGQDEQFF.

CDR3 loop: CASSPGPGEQYF. Here the CDR3 DNA reads TGTGCCAGCAGCCCGGGCCCCGGCGAGCAGTACTTC. V usage is TRBV5-4 and J usage is TRBJ2-7; no clear D. Germline-derived CDR1 and CDR2 are SGHNT and YYREEE (reference sequence). This CDR3 comprises 12 residues. V dropped 4 bases and J dropped 6 bases, with 11 bases sitting between them.

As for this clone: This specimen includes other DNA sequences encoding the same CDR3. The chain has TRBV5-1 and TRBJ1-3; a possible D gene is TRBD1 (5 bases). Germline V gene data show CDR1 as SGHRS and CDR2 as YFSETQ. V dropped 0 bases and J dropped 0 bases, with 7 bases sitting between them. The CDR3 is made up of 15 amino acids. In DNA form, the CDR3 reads TGCGCCAGCAGCTTGGACAGGTACTCTGGAAACACCATATATTTT. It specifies CASSLDRYSGNTIYF.

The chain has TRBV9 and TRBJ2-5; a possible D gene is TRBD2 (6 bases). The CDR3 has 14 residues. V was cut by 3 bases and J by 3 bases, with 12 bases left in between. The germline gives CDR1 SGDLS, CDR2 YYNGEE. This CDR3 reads CASSAAGSKETQYF. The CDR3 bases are TGTGCCAGCAGCGCGGCCGGGAGCAAAGAGACCCAGTACTTC.

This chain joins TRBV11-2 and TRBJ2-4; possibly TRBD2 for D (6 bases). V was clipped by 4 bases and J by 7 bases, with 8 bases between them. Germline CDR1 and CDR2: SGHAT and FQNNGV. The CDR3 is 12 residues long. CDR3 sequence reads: CASSSGGNIQYF. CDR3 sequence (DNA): TGTGCCAGCAGCTCTGGGGGGAACATTCAGTACTTC.

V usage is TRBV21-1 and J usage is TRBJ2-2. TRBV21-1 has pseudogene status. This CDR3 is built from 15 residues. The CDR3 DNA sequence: TGTGCCAGCAGCCCCCAACGGGGGCGAGCCGGGGAGCTGTTTTTT. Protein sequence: CASSPQRGRAGELFF.

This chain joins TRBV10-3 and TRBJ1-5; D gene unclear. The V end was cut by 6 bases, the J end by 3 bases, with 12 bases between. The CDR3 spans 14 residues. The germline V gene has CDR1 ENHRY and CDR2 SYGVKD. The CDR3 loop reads CAISNTNPNQPQHF. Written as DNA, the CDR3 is TGTGCCATCAGCAACACGAACCCCAATCAGCCCCAGCATTTT.